Listed below are T cell receptor beta chains from one sample, sequenced in a study of cytomegalovirus exposure and HLA in healthy donors. The assay was immunoSEQ multiplex PCR, and TCRdb's table has in-frame clones only and misses some. The repertoire consists of fewer than 150,000 clones, with around 80% occurring once and the leading ten covering under 2.5%. Specimen: PBMCs. These receptor sequences come from a man younger than 45 in good health and CMV-seronegative. Both conserved end residues are part of each CDR3. The order of the fields is D gene, clone size, J gene, V gene, CDR3 protein, CDR3 DNA. A D gene is named only where the DNA matches it firmly. Rows may omit the clone size; those that give it use once, few, many or a size class.

TRBD2 NA TRBJ2-5 TRBV19 CASSGGDQETQYF TGTGCCAGTAGCGGGGGGGACCAAGAGACCCAGTACTTC
TRBD1 NA TRBJ1-5 TRBV30 CAWSDIQGVRQPQHF TGTGCCTGGAGTGACATACAGGGGGTCAGGCAGCCCCAGCATTTT
TRBD2 NA TRBJ2-7 TRBV14 CASSPSGGRTYEQYF TGTGCCAGCAGCCCCTCGGGAGGGAGGACCTACGAGCAGTACTTC
TRBD1 NA TRBJ1-5 TRBV6-1 CASSGDRVGGQLQHF TGTGCCAGCAGTGGGGACAGGGTCGGAGGACAGCTCCAGCATTTT
TRBD1 few TRBJ2-3 TRBV6-5 CASRRQGTQYF TGTGCCAGCAGGAGACAGGGGACGCAGTATTTT
NA NA TRBJ2-1 TRBV9 CASSVAVAEYNEQFF TGTGCCAGCAGCGTAGCGGTAGCGGAATACAATGAGCAGTTCTTC
TRBD1 few TRBJ1-1 TRBV5-1 CASSVRQGQGNAFF TGCGCCAGCAGCGTAAGACAGGGTCAGGGTAATGCTTTCTTT
TRBD1 NA TRBJ1-6 TRBV25-1 CASSEYLTGNSPLHF TGTGCCAGCAGTGAATACCTGACAGGGAATTCACCCCTCCACTTT
NA few TRBJ2-2 TRBV5-1 CASSLRQGAGELFF TGCGCCAGCAGCTTGAGGCAGGGCGCCGGGGAGCTGTTTTTT
TRBD1 few TRBJ2-6 TRBV5-1 CASSTGTAGANVLTF TGCGCCAGCAGCACAGGGACAGCTGGGGCCAACGTCCTGACTTTC
TRBD2 NA TRBJ2-3 TRBV5-6 CASSLGTLAGTSTDTQYF TGTGCCAGCAGCTTGGGTACTTTAGCGGGGACTAGCACAGATACGCAGTATTTT
TRBD2 NA TRBJ2-1 TRBV19 CASSIMSGATYNEQFF TGTGCCAGTAGTATAATGAGCGGGGCCACCTACAATGAGCAGTTCTTC
TRBD1 NA TRBJ2-5 TRBV6-1 CASSEDRGGQETQYF TGTGCCAGCAGTGAAGACAGGGGTGGACAAGAGACCCAGTACTTC
NA few TRBJ1-2 TRBV6-5 CASSVTGTSDGYTF TGTGCCAGCAGCGTTACCGGGACATCAGATGGCTACACCTTC
TRBD1 NA TRBJ1-4 TRBV28 CASGRTGENEKLFF TGTGCCAGCGGCCGGACAGGGGAAAATGAAAAACTGTTTTTT
NA large TRBJ1-5 TRBV27 CASSPRGMLNQPQHF TGTGCCAGCAGTCCCCGCGGAATGTTAAATCAGCCCCAGCATTTT
NA NA TRBJ2-7 TRBV18 CASSPEGRVGYEQYF TGTGCCAGCTCACCAGAAGGCAGGGTCGGCTACGAGCAGTACTTC
NA NA TRBJ2-1 TRBV29-1 CSVVAGNEQFF TGCAGCGTTGTAGCAGGGAATGAGCAGTTCTTC
NA NA TRBJ2-7 TRBV20-1 CSARATGPTYF TGCAGTGCTAGAGCGACAGGTCCAACTTACTTC
NA few TRBJ2-7 TRBV19 CASSISRDSGQYF TGTGCCAGTAGTATATCTCGGGACTCTGGGCAGTACTTC
TRBD2 once TRBJ2-5 TRBV4-1 CASSQDPLAGRAQETQYF TGCGCCAGCAGCCAAGACCCCCTAGCCGGGAGGGCCCAAGAGACCCAGTACTTC
NA once TRBJ2-2 TRBV29-1 CSVARSTNTGELFF TGCAGCGTTGCGAGATCAACTAACACCGGGGAGCTGTTTTTT
NA NA TRBJ1-5 TRBV21-1 CATTRSGVGSPGAQHF TGTGCCACCACCCGATCGGGAGTAGGGAGTCCTGGGGCCCAGCATTTT